These 19 T cell receptor beta chains came from one sample sequenced in a study of blood T cell repertoires in COVID-19. TCRdb's table, derived via immunoSEQ multiplex PCR, lists solely in-frame clones and lacks some. The data hold 100,000 to 150,000 clones, with around 70% observed a single time. Sequencing used peripheral blood. These receptors originate from a man aged 60-69 years with acute or convalescent COVID-19.

This clone turned up a few times. The chain employs TRBV3-1 (or the pseudogene TRBV3-2) and TRBJ1-3; D is undetermined. Per germline, CDR1 LGHDT and CDR2 YNNKEL (reference sequence). The CDR3 is 14 residues long. The germline V and J ends were trimmed by 4 bases and 4 bases, with 11 bases remaining between them. CDR3 region: CASSPRFPGNTIYF. CDR3 in DNA: TGTGCCAGCAGCCCCAGGTTCCCGGGAAACACCATATATTTT.

The chain uses TRBV14 and TRBJ2-7; 8 bases align to TRBD2. J gave up 6 bases and V 4 bases, and 8 bases lay outside the gene matches. CDR3 size: 14 residues. Germline CDR1 SGHDN, CDR2 FVKESK. For the CDR3, the DNA is TGTGCCAGCAGCCCCTCTAGCGGGCGGATCGAGCAGTACTTC. Its protein product is CASSPSSGRIEQYF.

This clone was detected only a few times. This chain joins TRBV2 and TRBJ1-2; D uncertain. Per the germline V gene, CDR1 is SNHLY and CDR2 is FYNNEI. The CDR3 has 15 amino acids. V lost 5 bases and J 0 bases, leaving 13 bases between the germline ends. The CDR3: CASSFQAKANYGYTF. CDR3 coding DNA: TGTGCCAGCAGTTTCCAGGCCAAAGCTAACTATGGCTACACCTTC.

The chain joins TRBV5-1 to TRBJ2-3, with 9 positions matching TRBD1. The CDR3 has 16 residues. After removal of 4 bases from V and 2 bases from J, the junction contained 8 bases not matched to a gene. Germline values: CDR1 SGHRS, CDR2 YFSETQ. The CDR3 spells CASSPLTGGNTDTQYF. The CDR3 region has the DNA TGCGCCAGCAGCCCACTGACAGGGGGGAACACAGATACGCAGTATTTT.

Regarding this clone: A read error may produce the germline difference seen at one junction end. CDR3 coding DNA: TGTGCCAGCAACCGATTCCCGACCGGACAGTTTGGCTACATCTTC. It yields the protein CASNRFPTGQFGYIF. The rearrangement links TRBV6-5 to TRBJ1-2; the D gene is possibly TRBD1 (6 bases). There are 15 residues in the CDR3. Germline V gene lookup returns CDR1 MNHEY and CDR2 SVGAGI.

This clone came up a few times. The chain recombines TRBV29-1 with TRBJ2-7; 10 bases map to TRBD1. V dropped 4 bases and J dropped 4; count of bases not matched to a gene: 4. Germline loops: CDR1 SQVTM, CDR2 ANQGSEA. CDR3 size: 13 residues. CDR3 nucleotide sequence: TGCAGCGTTGGTCGGACAGGGGGGTACGAGCAGTACTTC. Residues: CSVGRTGGYEQYF.

This rearrangement joins TRBV2 to TRBJ1-5; 9 nucleotides align to TRBD1. The CDR3 is made up of 16 amino acids. Trimming took 5 bases from V and 0 from J; bases not matched to a gene: 5. Germline loops: CDR1 SNHLY, CDR2 FYNNEI. In DNA form, the CDR3 reads TGTGCCAGCAGTAGGGACAGGGACCGTAGCAATCAGCCCCAGCATTTT. As protein: CASSRDRDRSNQPQHF.

The V and J genes are TRBV24-1 and TRBJ1-5; TRBD1 agrees at 10 bases. The germline V gene encodes CDR1 KGHDR and CDR2 SFDVKD. The CDR3 consists of 15 residues. V shed 3 bases, J shed 6 bases, and the junction held 4 bases outside the gene matches. The DNA for the CDR3 is TGTGCCACCAGTGATAAGGGACAGGGGATTCAGCCCCAGCATTTT. This sequence encodes CATSDKGQGIQPQHF.

The J gene is TRBJ2-1, the V gene TRBV6-7, with 8 bases aligning to TRBD2. TRBV6-7 is designated an ORF whose function remains uncertain. The CDR3 totals 17 residues. Trimming at V came to 2 bases and at J to 2 bases, leaving 8 bases not matched to a gene. The CDR3 protein is CASSYHPPGGAYNEQFF. Here the CDR3 DNA reads TGTGCCAGCAGTTACCACCCTCCGGGGGGGGCCTACAATGAGCAGTTCTTC.

The J gene is TRBJ2-1, the V gene TRBV19, with 13 bases that match TRBD2. CDR3 size: 14 residues. Germline V gene data show CDR1 as LNHDA and CDR2 as SQIVND (reference sequence). V gave up 5 bases and J gave up 13 bases; unmatched junction bases: 8. CDR3 nucleotides: TGTGCCAGTAGTCCGGGGACTAGCGGGGTAGGCCAGTTCTTC. Protein product: CASSPGTSGVGQFF.

The rearrangement links TRBV7-6 to TRBJ2-1; 7 positions agree with TRBD2. The trim removed 4 bases at V and 2 bases at J, leaving 2 bases unmatched. The CDR3 is 14 residues long. Germline CDR1 is SGHVS and CDR2 is FNYEAQ. The CDR3 bases are TGTGCCAGCAGCTCTAGCGGAACCTACAATGAGCAGTTCTTC. Its protein is CASSSSGTYNEQFF.

This clone has only a few counts. The chain couples TRBV5-1 to TRBJ2-7; 12 nucleotides align to TRBD2. Trimming at V came to 4 bases and at J to 3 bases, leaving 2 bases not matched to a gene. The CDR3 has 14 amino acids. The germline CDR1 and CDR2 sequences are SGHRS and YFSETQ. The CDR3 here is CASSLTSGSYEQYF. The CDR3 nucleotides are TGCGCCAGCAGCCTGACTAGCGGGAGCTACGAGCAGTACTTC.

The genes are TRBV14 and TRBJ1-2; 8 nucleotides match TRBD1. V lost 3 bases and J lost 7; bases outside the gene matches: 10. The CDR3 consists of 15 residues. CDR1 and CDR2 (germline): SGHDN, FVKESK. CDR3 residues: CASSHLTTGGGGYTF. CDR3 nucleotide sequence: TGTGCCAGCAGCCACTTGACTACAGGGGGTGGTGGCTACACCTTC. Supplemented by reference TRBV14 and TRBJ1-2, the full variable domain reads EAGVTQFPSHSVIEKGQTVTLRCDPISGHDNLYWYRRVMGKEIKFLLHFVKESKQDESGMPNNRFLAERTGGTYSTLKVQPAELEDSGVYFCASSHLTTGGGGYTFGSGTRLTVV.

This clone is a singleton in its sample. V and J are TRBV5-6 and TRBJ1-1; 10 positions agree with TRBD1. V trimming: 3 bases; J trimming: 1 base; junction bases outside the gene matches: 6. From germline, CDR1 is SGHDT and CDR2 YYEEEE. The CDR3 runs 16 residues. For the CDR3, the DNA is TGTGCCAGCAGCTACTGGACAGGGGGGCCGAACACTGAAGCTTTCTTT. Translation gives CASSYWTGGPNTEAFF.

This clone was counted between two and nine times. This chain uses TRBV7-9 with TRBJ2-5, with TRBD2 identical over 13 bases. Looked up from germline, CDR1 is SEHNR and CDR2 is FQNEAQ (reference sequence). CDR3 length: 16 amino acids. With 6 bases clipped from V and 4 bases from J, the junction kept 8 bases outside the gene matches. The CDR3 DNA reads as TGTGCCAGCAGGGAACGACTAGCGGGAGGTGGAGAGACCCAGTACTTC. As protein: CASRERLAGGGETQYF. Full variable domain (remainder filled in from reference TRBV7-9 and TRBJ2-5): DTGVSQNPRHKITKRGQNVTFRCDPISEHNRLYWYRQTLGQGPEFLTYFQNEAQLEKSRLLSDRFSAERPKGSFSTLEIQRTEQGDSAMYLCASRERLAGGGETQYFGPGTRLLVL.

This sequence joins TRBV19 and TRBJ1-2; 7 bases align to TRBD1. V dropped 5 bases and J dropped 0; count of bases not matched to a gene: 6. There are 15 residues in the CDR3. Germline V gene lookup returns CDR1 LNHDA and CDR2 SQIVND (reference sequence). The CDR3 DNA reads as TGTGCCAGTAGTCCCTGGGACAGATCTAACTATGGCTACACCTTC. Protein product: CASSPWDRSNYGYTF.

This chain joins TRBV20-1 and TRBJ2-5; the D is unclear. CDR3 length equals 11 residues. CDR1 DFQATT and CDR2 SNEGSKA come from the germline V gene (reference sequence). V lost 5 bases, J lost 7 bases, and 11 bases lay in between. The CDR3 spells CSAYRLGTQYF. CDR3 DNA sequence: TGCAGTGCTTACCGCCTAGGGACCCAGTACTTC.

The chain carries TRBV5-6 and TRBJ1-2; no reliable D call. V was cut by 7 bases and J by 5 bases, with 12 bases left in between. Germline-derived CDR1 and CDR2 are SGHDT and YYEEEE. There are 12 residues in the CDR3. CDR3 amino acids: CASFKERYGYTF. In DNA form, the CDR3 reads TGTGCCAGCTTCAAAGAGAGGTATGGCTACACCTTC.

This clone was detected only a few times. This chain connects TRBV10-3 to TRBJ1-2; 7 nucleotides match TRBD1. The CDR3 loop spans 13 amino acids. Germline-derived CDR1 and CDR2 are ENHRY and SYGVKD. The J segment lost 8 bases and the V segment lost 8 bases, leaving 11 bases of the junction unmatched. CDR3: CAIGQVQGYGYTF. DNA of the CDR3: TGTGCCATCGGACAGGTACAGGGGTACGGCTACACCTTC.